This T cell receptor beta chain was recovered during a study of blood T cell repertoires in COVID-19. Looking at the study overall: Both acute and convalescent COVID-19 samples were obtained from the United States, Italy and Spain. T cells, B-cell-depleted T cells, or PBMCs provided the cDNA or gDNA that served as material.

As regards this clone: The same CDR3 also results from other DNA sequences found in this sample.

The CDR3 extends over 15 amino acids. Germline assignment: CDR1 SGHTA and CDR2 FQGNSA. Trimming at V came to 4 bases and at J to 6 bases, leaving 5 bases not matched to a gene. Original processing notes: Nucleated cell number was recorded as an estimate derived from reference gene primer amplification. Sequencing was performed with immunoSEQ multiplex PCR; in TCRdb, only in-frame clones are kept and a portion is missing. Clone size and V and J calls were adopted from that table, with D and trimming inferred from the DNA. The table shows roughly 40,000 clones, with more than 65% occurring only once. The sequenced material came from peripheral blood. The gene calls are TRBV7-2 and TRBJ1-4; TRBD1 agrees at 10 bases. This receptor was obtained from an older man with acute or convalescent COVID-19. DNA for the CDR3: TGTGCCAGCAGCTCGAGGACAGGGGGAGATGAAAAACTGTTTTTT. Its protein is CASSSRTGGDEKLFF.